The next 27 T cell receptor beta chains were all read from a single sample in a study of glioma-infiltrating T cells after dendritic cell vaccination. The table came from immunoSEQ multiplex PCR; TCRdb's copy has only in-frame clones and leaves some out. Of under 40,000 clones in the sample, roughly 90% were seen once. The input for sequencing was blood, taken before dendritic cell vaccination. The receptors originated from a human donor with glioblastoma.

CDR3 region: CASSPNRDLYEQYF. As DNA, the CDR3 is TGCGCCAGCAGCCCGAACAGGGATCTCTACGAGCAGTACTTC. This sequence joins TRBV5-1 and TRBJ2-7; D is perhaps TRBD1 (6 bases). The CDR3 runs 14 residues. Trimming removed 4 bases from V and 3 bases from J, with 14 bases in between. CDR1 and CDR2 from the germline V gene are SGHRS and YFSETQ.

A word on this clone: Relative to the germline gene, one junction end is altered; a read error may explain this. The sample has other DNA sequences that encode this CDR3 too. This chain connects TRBV4-1 to TRBJ1-6, with 8 positions matching TRBD1. CDR3 size: 15 residues. CDR1 is MGHRA, CDR2 YSYEKL, per germline. The CDR3 reads CASSQGQGQNSPLHF. CDR3 sequence (DNA): TGCGCCAGCAGCCAAGGACAGGGGCAAAATTCCCCCCTCCACTTT.

The chain is built from TRBV7-2 and TRBJ2-7, with 9 bases that match TRBD2. With V trimmed by 8 bases and J by 1 base, 6 bases remained unmatched. The CDR3 extends over 14 amino acids. Germline assignment: CDR1 SGHTA and CDR2 FQGNSA. In nucleotides, the CDR3 is TGTGCCAGCTCCTGGACTAGCGATTCCTACGAGCAGTACTTC. Translated: CASSWTSDSYEQYF.

The rearrangement uses TRBV14 and TRBJ2-2; the D gene is possibly TRBD1 (6 bases). The V end was cut by 4 bases, the J end by 9 bases, with 12 bases between. Germline V CDR1 and CDR2: SGHDN, FVKESK. CDR3 size: 13 residues. In DNA, the CDR3 is TGTGCCAGCAGCCCGCAGGGGACCAGGGAGCTGTTTTTT. Amino acid sequence: CASSPQGTRELFF.

The chain uses TRBV6-5 and TRBJ2-5; D may be TRBD2 (5 bases). The germline V gene has CDR1 MNHEY and CDR2 SVGAGI. The CDR3 runs 15 residues. Trimming removed 2 bases from V and 4 bases from J, with 14 bases in between. The CDR3 DNA is TGTGCCAGCAGTTACGCCGGGGTCTTAGGAGAGACCCAGTACTTC. Protein: CASSYAGVLGETQYF.

The chain combines TRBV7-6 with TRBJ1-1; 7 bases map to TRBD1. The CDR3 is 15 residues long. Trimming at V came to 4 bases and at J to 3 bases, leaving 8 bases not matched to a gene. Germline assignment: CDR1 SGHVS and CDR2 FNYEAQ. The CDR3 here is CASSSRDSDYTEAFF. The CDR3 DNA is TGTGCCAGCAGCTCCAGGGACAGCGATTACACTGAAGCTTTCTTT.

The V and J genes are TRBV1 and TRBJ1-1; the D segment call TRBD1 is taken from the table without a DNA check. TRBV1 corresponds to a pseudogene. CDR3 length: 17 amino acids. Here the CDR3 reads CTSRLGWDRGYNTEAFF. CDR3 nucleotide sequence: TGCACCAGCAGACTTGGGTGGGACAGGGGTTATAACACTGAAGCTTTCTTT.

This clone has only one observation. This chain joins TRBV18 and TRBJ2-3, with TRBD2 as a possible D gene (5 bases). Trimming shortened V by 0 bases and J by 5 bases, and 6 bases separated the two germline ends. Germline V CDR1 and CDR2: KGHSH, LQKENI. The CDR3 has 13 amino acids. In DNA form, the CDR3 reads TGTGCCAGCTCACCACCCGGAGGAGATACGCAGTATTTT. Encoded protein: CASSPPGGDTQYF.

Details on this clone: The junction does not match germline at one end; this may be a read error. The chain employs TRBV29-1 and TRBJ1-4; 9 nucleotides match TRBD1. Germline CDR1 and CDR2: SQVTM and ANQGSEA. The CDR3 has 14 amino acids. The CDR3 coding sequence is TGCAGCGTCAAGAGGACAGGGGTCGTTGAAAAACTGCTTTTT. It translates to CSVKRTGVVEKLLF.

The V gene is TRBV7-9, the J gene TRBJ2-7, with D perhaps TRBD2 (7 bases). Trimming left V 1 base short and J 2 bases short, with 15 bases between. The CDR3 runs 16 residues. CDR1 and CDR2 (germline): SEHNR, FQNEAQ (reference sequence). The CDR3 spells CASSLVWSGGTYEQYF. CDR3 nucleotide sequence: TGTGCCAGCAGCTTAGTTTGGTCGGGGGGCACCTACGAGCAGTACTTC.

The V call is TRBV4-1, the J call TRBJ1-5; D uncertain. V gave up 4 bases and J gave up 4 bases, with 11 bases separating them. This CDR3 is built from 14 residues. The germline gives CDR1 MGHRA, CDR2 YSYEKL. Written as DNA, the CDR3 is TGCGCCAGCAGCCGACAAGAAGAAAATCAGCCCCAGCATTTT. Protein sequence: CASSRQEENQPQHF.

This clone was seen more than once but under ten times. The chain combines TRBV7-2 with TRBJ1-3; D is possibly TRBD1 (5 bases). Germline-derived CDR1 and CDR2 are SGHTA and FQGNSA. V lost 5 bases to trimming and J lost 1 base, with 15 bases between them. The length of the CDR3 is 16 residues. The CDR3 sequence: CASSPYDGTSGNTIYF. Written as DNA, the CDR3 is TGTGCCAGCAGCCCATATGACGGGACTTCTGGAAACACCATATATTTT.

The rearrangement uses TRBV19 and TRBJ2-3; 9 bases fit TRBD1. With 6 bases clipped from V and 0 bases from J, the junction kept 7 bases outside the gene matches. Germline-derived CDR1 and CDR2 are LNHDA and SQIVND (reference sequence). The CDR3 spans 16 residues. The CDR3 here is CASSPGTGSSTDTQYF. The DNA for the CDR3 is TGTGCCAGTAGCCCCGGGACAGGGAGTAGCACAGATACGCAGTATTTT.

The rearrangement uses TRBV27 and TRBJ1-5; no definite D call. V was pared by 3 bases and J by 0 bases, with 9 bases between. In germline, CDR1 is MNHEY, CDR2 SMNVEV (reference sequence). The CDR3 spans 15 residues. DNA for the CDR3: TGTGCCAGCAGTTTTCGGGAAAATAGCAATCAGCCCCAGCATTTT. Amino acids: CASSFRENSNQPQHF.

This chain links TRBV7-2 with TRBJ2-1, with D possibly matching TRBD1 (5 bases). V was clipped by 4 bases and J by 9 bases, with 13 bases between them. The V gene's germline CDR1 is SGHTA and CDR2 FQGNSA. The CDR3 runs 13 residues. The CDR3 bases are TGTGCCAGCAGCTGGACAAGCTCGGGTGAGCAGTTCTTC. It codes for CASSWTSSGEQFF.

The chain carries TRBV7-9 and TRBJ2-4; 7 positions match TRBD2. The J segment lost 1 base and the V segment lost 6 bases, leaving 6 bases of the junction unmatched. Germline V gene data show CDR1 as SEHNR and CDR2 as FQNEAQ (reference sequence). The CDR3 spans 15 residues. This CDR3 reads CASSWRGTAKNIQYF. The CDR3 region has the DNA TGTGCCAGCAGTTGGCGGGGGACGGCCAAAAACATTCAGTACTTC. Full variable domain (remainder filled in from reference TRBV7-9 and TRBJ2-4): DTGVSQNPRHKITKRGQNVTFRCDPISEHNRLYWYRQTLGQGPEFLTYFQNEAQLEKSRLLSDRFSAERPKGSFSTLEIQRTEQGDSAMYLCASSWRGTAKNIQYFGAGTRLSVL.

The rearrangement links TRBV5-1 to TRBJ1-1, with D possibly matching TRBD1 (5 bases). The CDR3 runs 16 residues. Germline-derived CDR1 and CDR2 are SGHRS and YFSETQ. Trimming pared 6 bases from V and 2 bases from J, leaving 20 bases between. This chain's CDR3 is CASTLFEGARNTEAFF. CDR3 sequence (DNA): TGCGCCAGCACCCTTTTCGAAGGGGCCCGAAACACTGAAGCTTTCTTT.

The chain has TRBV4-2 and TRBJ1-2; TRBD1 matches at 7 bases. V shed 0 bases and J 2 bases; nucleotides not matched to a gene: 6. CDR3 length: 16 residues. Germline CDR1 LGHNA, CDR2 YNFKEQ. The CDR3 loop reads CASSQDTGASNYGYTF. Written as DNA, the CDR3 is TGTGCCAGCAGCCAAGATACAGGGGCCTCCAACTATGGCTACACCTTC.

This sequence joins TRBV5-1 and TRBJ1-1, with D possibly TRBD1 on 6 matching bases. V dropped 2 bases and J dropped 8 bases, with 13 bases sitting between them. Germline V gene lookup returns CDR1 SGHRS and CDR2 YFSETQ. The CDR3 is made up of 13 amino acids. The CDR3 nucleotides read TGCGCCAGCAGCTTAGGTTCAGGGGCGGAAGCTTTCTTT. Translated, it gives CASSLGSGAEAFF. Variable domain in full (rest from reference TRBV5-1 and TRBJ1-1): KAGVTQTPRYLIKTRGQQVTLSCSPISGHRSVSWYQQTPGQGLQFLFEYFSETQRNKGNFPGRFSGRQFSNSRSEMNVSTLELGDSALYLCASSLGSGAEAFFGQGTRLTVV.

The chain carries TRBV5-6 and TRBJ2-2, with 8 bases matching TRBD2. Germline CDR1 reads SGHDT; CDR2 reads YYEEEE. The trim removed 6 bases at V and 5 bases at J, leaving 12 bases unmatched. This CDR3 is 16 amino acids long. CDR3 DNA: TGTGCCAGCACCCAATTACGGGGGGGAGGAACCGGGGAGCTGTTTTTT. Protein: CASTQLRGGGTGELFF.

The chain couples TRBV6-6 to TRBJ1-1, with 7 nucleotides matching TRBD1. CDR1 MNHNY and CDR2 SVGAGI come from the germline V gene (reference sequence). This CDR3 spans 14 amino acids. The J segment lost 1 base and the V segment lost 9 bases, leaving 8 bases of the junction unmatched. The CDR3 DNA follows: TGTGCCAGTAGGCTACAGGGGAGGAACACTGAAGCTTTCTTT. It yields the protein CASRLQGRNTEAFF.

The CDR3 coding sequence is TGCAGCGTCGCTCCGACAGGGTTTTATGAAGCTTTCTTT. Protein sequence: CSVAPTGFYEAFF. V gene TRBV29-1 combines with J gene TRBJ1-1, with 7 bases identical to TRBD1. Germline V lookup: CDR1 SQVTM, CDR2 ANQGSEA. The J segment lost 7 bases and the V segment lost 6 bases, leaving 11 bases of the junction unmatched. The CDR3 is 13 amino acids.

The CDR3 DNA is TGCGCCAGCAGCGGGGGACTAGTGGGCAATGAGCAGTTCTTC. This codes for CASSGGLVGNEQFF. The chain uses TRBV5-1 and TRBJ2-1, with TRBD2 matching 8 bases. The ends lost 4 bases at V and 6 bases at J; junction bases unmatched: 6. In germline, CDR1 is SGHRS, CDR2 YFSETQ. The CDR3 runs to 14 residues.

For the CDR3, the DNA is TGTGCCAGTTCTGCCAGCTACGAGCAGTACTTC. Amino acid sequence: CASSASYEQYF. The rearrangement links TRBV6-1 to TRBJ2-7; D gene uncertain. The CDR3 is made up of 11 amino acids. Trimming left V 9 bases short and J 3 bases short, with 9 bases between. Germline V lookup: CDR1 MNHNS, CDR2 SASEGT.

The V and J genes are TRBV11-2 and TRBJ2-1; no reliable D call. Deletions cut 5 bases from V and 6 bases from J, with 8 bases between. The CDR3 runs to 12 residues. Germline CDR1 SGHAT, CDR2 FQNNGV. The CDR3: CASSPLRNEQFF. CDR3 DNA sequence: TGTGCCAGCAGCCCTCTACGCAATGAGCAGTTCTTC.

The V gene is TRBV4-2, the J gene TRBJ2-3; 9 nucleotides line up with TRBD2. This CDR3 contains 17 residues. The V segment lost 0 bases and the J segment 1 base; nucleotides outside the gene matches: 5. Germline V gene lookup returns CDR1 LGHNA and CDR2 YNFKEQ. The CDR3 nucleotides are TGTGCCAGCAGCCAAGAAAAGGTAGCGGGGGGCACAGATACGCAGTATTTT. This gives the protein CASSQEKVAGGTDTQYF.

V is TRBV4-1 and J is TRBJ2-7, with D possibly TRBD2 on 6 matching bases. The CDR3 covers 16 residues. Trimming pared 3 bases from V and 0 bases from J, leaving 15 bases between. The germline gives CDR1 MGHRA, CDR2 YSYEKL. In DNA, the CDR3 is TGCGCCAGCAGCCAGGCTCTCGGGACTTTCTCCTACGAGCAGTACTTC. Amino acids: CASSQALGTFSYEQYF.